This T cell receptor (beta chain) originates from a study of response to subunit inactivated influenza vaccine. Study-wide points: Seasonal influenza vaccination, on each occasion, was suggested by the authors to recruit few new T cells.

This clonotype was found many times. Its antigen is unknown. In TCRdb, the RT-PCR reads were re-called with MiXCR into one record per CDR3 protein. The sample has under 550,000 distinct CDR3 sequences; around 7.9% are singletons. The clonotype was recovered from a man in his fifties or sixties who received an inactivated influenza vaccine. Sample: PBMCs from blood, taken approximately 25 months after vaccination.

CDR3 nucleotides: TGCAGCGTTTCGTACAGATCCTCCTACAATGAGCAGTTCTTC. Encoded protein: CSVSYRSSYNEQFF. The genes are TRBV29-1 and TRBJ2-1; D gene unclear. This CDR3 spans 14 amino acids. V lost 5 bases, J lost 0 bases, and 11 bases lay in between. Looked up from germline, CDR1 is SQVTM and CDR2 is ANQGSEA.